The sequence of this T cell receptor beta chain was determined in a study of blood T cells in healthy people across ages. Study observations and caveats: More naive CD4+ cells and higher diversity marked long-lived donors relative to aged donors.

CDR1 is SNHLY, CDR2 FYNNEI, per germline. V was pared by 7 bases and J by 2 bases, with 12 bases between. The CDR3 extends over 13 amino acids. Primed by a sample-barcoded 5' primer and a J-beta primer mix, a second PCR proceeded for roughly 7 to 12 cycles. TCRdb re-analysed the 5' RACE reads in MiXCR, keeping a single row per CDR3 protein. The sample records 650,000 to 800,000 distinct CDR3 sequences, around 50% being singletons. A remark on this clonotype: Its antigen is not identified.

Per-sample yields of isolated PBMCs were at least 7 million. The total RNA that was extracted per sample amounted to at least 5 micrograms. The sequence was collected from a woman aged 80 or over in good health. The rearrangement uses TRBV2 and TRBJ2-7; tentatively, D is TRBD1 or TRBD2 (5 bases each). Sequenced input: blood. The chain's CDR3 is CASTGDGAYEQYF. The CDR3 bases are TGTGCCAGCACTGGGGACGGAGCCTACGAGCAGTACTTC.